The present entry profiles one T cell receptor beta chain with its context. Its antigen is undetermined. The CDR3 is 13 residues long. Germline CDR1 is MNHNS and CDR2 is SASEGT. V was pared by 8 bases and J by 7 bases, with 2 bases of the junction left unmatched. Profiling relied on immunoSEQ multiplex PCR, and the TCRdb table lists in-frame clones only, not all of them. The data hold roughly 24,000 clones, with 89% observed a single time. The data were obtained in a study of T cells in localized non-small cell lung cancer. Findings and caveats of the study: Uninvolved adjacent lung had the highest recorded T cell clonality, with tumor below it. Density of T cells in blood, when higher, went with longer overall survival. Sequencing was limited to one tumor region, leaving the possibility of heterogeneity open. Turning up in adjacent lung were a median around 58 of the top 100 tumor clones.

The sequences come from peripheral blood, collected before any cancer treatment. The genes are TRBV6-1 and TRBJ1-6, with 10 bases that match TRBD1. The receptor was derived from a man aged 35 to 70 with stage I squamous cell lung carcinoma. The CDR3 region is CASLDRGNSPLHF. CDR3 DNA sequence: TGTGCCAGCTTGGACAGGGGGAATTCACCCCTCCACTTT.